This T cell receptor (beta chain) was identified in a study of T cell responses to AZD1222 COVID-19 vaccine. Study background: Whether given at about 4 or about 12 weeks, second doses were pooled. Study-level findings and limits: Among the donors, most were white British and more were female, and clonal diversity was possibly underestimated. Dominant CD4 TCR responses targeted spike regions 160-218 and 743-854.

TCRdb's copy holds only in-frame clones and misses some; the assay was immunoSEQ multiplex PCR. The repertoire has over 120,000 clones, 80% to 90% of them found once; the top ten carry under 9.5%. Trimming removed 3 bases at V and 2 bases at J, with 5 bases between. Germline V gene lookup returns CDR1 SGHVS and CDR2 FQNEAQ. The CDR3 length is 13 residues. As regards this clone: Its antigen is not known.

This specimen was peripheral blood, taken on day 0 of AZD1222 vaccination. The sequence was obtained from an adult in good health. The gene calls are TRBV7-8 and TRBJ1-5; D gene unclear. CDR3 coding DNA: TGTGCCAGCAGCTTCCAGGGCAATCAGCCCCAGCATTTT. As protein: CASSFQGNQPQHF.